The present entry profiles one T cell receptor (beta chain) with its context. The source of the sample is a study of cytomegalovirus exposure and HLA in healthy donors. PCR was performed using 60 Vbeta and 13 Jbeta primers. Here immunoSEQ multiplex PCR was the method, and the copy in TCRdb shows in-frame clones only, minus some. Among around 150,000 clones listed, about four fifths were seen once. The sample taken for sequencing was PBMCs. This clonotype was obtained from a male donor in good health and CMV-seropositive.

CDR3 nucleotide sequence: TGTGCCAGCAGCCAAGAAGGGGGGGTTGGGTACACTGAAGCTTTCTTT. This encodes CASSQEGGVGYTEAFF. The gene calls are TRBV4-2 and TRBJ1-1, with a possible D match to TRBD1 (6 bases). Germline V lookup: CDR1 LGHNA, CDR2 YNFKEQ. This CDR3 comprises 16 residues. Trimming took off 0 bases at V and 3 bases at J, with 14 bases between the two ends.